The source of this T cell receptor (beta chain) is a study of Graves' ophthalmopathy and Graves' hyperthyroidism. The overall study: Peripheral blood was obtained at first diagnosis, ahead of any treatment.

Amplified TCR beta CDR3 regions were obtained using RNA transcripts as template. First-round RT-PCR with HTBI primers preceded a second-round multiplex PCR. TCRdb ran MiXCR on the multiplex PCR reads and lists one entry per CDR3 protein. The sample carries about 400,000 distinct CDR3 sequences, 20% to 25% recorded once. After removal of 4 bases from V and 5 bases from J, the junction contained 9 bases not matched to a gene. The V gene's germline CDR1 is SGDLS and CDR2 YYNGEE. CDR3 length: 18 residues. This clonotype turned up a few times. If no ophthalmopathy appeared within 18 months of follow-up, hyperthyroidism was termed stable. Additional autoimmune diseases, uncontrolled infections, pregnancy or lactation disqualified patients.

The specimen was peripheral blood. V and J are TRBV9 and TRBJ2-2; 15 bases match TRBD2. The receptor comes from a woman between 18 and 29 years old with stable Graves' hyperthyroidism. This CDR3 is CASSSEPGLAGGTGELFF. CDR3 sequence (DNA): TGTGCCAGCAGCTCCGAGCCGGGACTAGCGGGAGGTACCGGGGAGCTGTTTTTT.